The 26 T cell receptor beta chains reported below all come from one sample, sequenced in a study of cytomegalovirus exposure and HLA in healthy donors. The data were produced by immunoSEQ multiplex PCR, yet TCRdb's version contains in-frame clones alone and is incomplete. The table records some 83,000 clones, around 94% of them present only once. Sequenced material: PBMCs. The receptor source for this set is a woman aged 18-35 years in good health and CMV-seronegative.

V is TRBV27 and J is TRBJ1-1; D gene unclear. Trimming pared 6 bases from V and 2 bases from J, leaving 16 bases between. The germline V gene has CDR1 MNHEY and CDR2 SMNVEV (reference sequence). CDR3 length: 15 amino acids. CDR3 loop: CASSILGGSNTEAFF. The CDR3 bases are TGTGCCAGCAGCATCCTAGGTGGAAGCAACACTGAAGCTTTCTTT.

There are a few counts of this clone. The chain couples TRBV7-8 to TRBJ1-1; possibly TRBD1 for D (6 bases). Trimming removed 7 bases at V and 6 bases at J, with 12 bases between. The CDR3 length is 12 residues. Germline lookup yields CDR1 SGHVS and CDR2 FQNEAQ. CDR3 nucleotide sequence: TGTGCCAGCACCCTAGGGGGGGCTGAAGCTTTCTTT. Its protein is CASTLGGAEAFF. Using reference TRBV7-8 and TRBJ1-1 for the parts outside the CDR3, the full variable domain is GAGVSQSPRYKVAKRGQDVALRCDPISGHVSLFWYQQALGQGPEFLTYFQNEAQLDKSGLPSDRFFAERPEGSVSTLKIQRTQQEDSAVYLCASTLGGAEAFFGQGTRLTVV.

V is TRBV11-3 and J is TRBJ2-3; tentatively, D is TRBD2 (6 bases). CDR3 size: 15 residues. V was clipped by 4 bases and J by 2 bases, with 13 bases between them. The germline V gene encodes CDR1 SGHNT and CDR2 YENEEA. The CDR3 spells CASSSSRDVTDTQYF. CDR3 bases: TGTGCCAGCAGCTCCTCGCGGGACGTCACAGATACGCAGTATTTT.

The J gene is TRBJ2-2, the V gene TRBV4-2, with D tentatively TRBD2 (6 bases). Trimming took off 0 bases at V and 6 bases at J, with 11 bases between the two ends. Germline CDR1 LGHNA, CDR2 YNFKEQ. The CDR3 runs to 15 residues. This chain's CDR3 is CASSQETRESGELFF. In DNA form, the CDR3 reads TGTGCCAGCAGCCAAGAAACCCGGGAGTCCGGGGAGCTGTTTTTT.

The chain is built from TRBV29-1 and TRBJ2-1; D not resolved. The germline V gene has CDR1 SQVTM and CDR2 ANQGSEA. The germline V and J ends were trimmed by 5 bases and 2 bases, with 13 bases remaining between them. The CDR3 covers 14 residues. The CDR3 region has the DNA TGCAGCGTTCCAACCCCACAGACCTACAATGAGCAGTTCTTC. This gives the protein CSVPTPQTYNEQFF.

The rearrangement uses TRBV7-6 and TRBJ1-1; 8 nucleotides line up with TRBD1. This CDR3 comprises 14 residues. The V gene end was trimmed by 3 bases and the J gene end by 6 bases; junction bases not matched to a gene: 6. In germline, CDR1 is SGHVS, CDR2 FNYEAQ. The CDR3 here is CASSLDRENAEAFF. Here the CDR3 DNA reads TGTGCCAGCAGCTTGGACAGGGAAAACGCTGAAGCTTTCTTT.

The rearrangement joins TRBV30 to TRBJ2-5, with TRBD2 matching 9 bases. The germline CDR1 and CDR2 sequences are GTSNPN and SVGIG (reference sequence). The CDR3 length is 12 residues. Germline trimming cut 4 bases from V and 7 bases from J; bases unmatched to any gene: 4. The CDR3 sequence: CAWTVSGGTQYF. The CDR3, as DNA: TGTGCCTGGACCGTTAGCGGGGGGACCCAGTACTTC.

This clone appeared once. The rearrangement links TRBV2 to TRBJ2-3; tentative D call: TRBD2 (6 bases). The length of the CDR3 is 14 residues. Germline V gene data show CDR1 as SNHLY and CDR2 as FYNNEI. V shed 2 bases and J shed 6 bases, with 12 bases lying between them. CDR3 DNA sequence: TGTGCCAGCAGTGAACTATGGGGACTGGATACGCAGTATTTT. Protein sequence: CASSELWGLDTQYF.

CDR3 coding DNA: TGTGCCAGCAGTCCCGGGACAGGGCCTTCCTCTGGAAACACCATATATTTT. As protein: CASSPGTGPSSGNTIYF. This chain uses TRBV28 with TRBJ1-3; TRBD1 matches at 9 bases. The CDR3 runs to 17 residues. V was clipped by 5 bases and J by 0 bases; unmatched bases: 8. CDR1 and CDR2 (germline): MDHEN, SYDVKM.

The chain is built from TRBV27 and TRBJ1-1; 7 bases are shared with TRBD1. CDR3 length equals 13 residues. Germline V gives CDR1 MNHEY, CDR2 SMNVEV (reference sequence). The junction had 1 base not matched to a gene; V was cut back by 5 bases and J by 1 base. CDR3 sequence: CASSRQGNTEAFF. CDR3 nucleotide sequence: TGTGCCAGCAGTAGACAGGGGAACACTGAAGCTTTCTTT.

The rearrangement links TRBV4-2 to TRBJ2-7; the D gene is possibly TRBD1 (6 bases). Trimming took off 1 base at V and 5 bases at J, with 12 bases between the two ends. From germline, CDR1 is LGHNA and CDR2 YNFKEQ. There are 14 residues in the CDR3. The DNA for the CDR3 is TGTGCCAGCAGCCAAGGACAGGATGTAGACGAGCAGTACTTC. It is translated as CASSQGQDVDEQYF.

A single count supports this clone. The rearrangement uses TRBV2 and TRBJ2-2, with 8 bases that match TRBD2. The CDR3 covers 16 residues. Germline CDR1 and CDR2: SNHLY and FYNNEI. The V and J ends lost 2 bases and 2 bases, in that order; junction bases with no gene match: 4. CDR3: CASSELLAANTGELFF. The CDR3 DNA follows: TGTGCCAGCAGTGAATTACTAGCGGCTAACACCGGGGAGCTGTTTTTT.

The gene calls are TRBV5-4 and TRBJ2-3; no reliable D call. The CDR3 contains 16 residues. V was shortened by 4 bases and J by 2 bases, with 17 bases between the two germline ends. Germline V gene lookup returns CDR1 SGHNT and CDR2 YYREEE (reference sequence). The CDR3 loop is CASSQSQALNTDTQYF. CDR3 DNA sequence: TGTGCCAGCAGCCAAAGTCAGGCTTTGAACACAGATACGCAGTATTTT.

The V call is TRBV6-1, the J call TRBJ2-5; 10 bases line up with TRBD1. The CDR3 covers 16 residues. The ends lost 0 bases at V and 5 bases at J; junction bases unmatched: 6. CDR1 MNHNS and CDR2 SASEGT come from the germline V gene. CDR3 amino acids: CASSEAIGQGGETQYF. The CDR3 DNA is TGTGCCAGCAGTGAAGCGATCGGACAGGGGGGCGAGACCCAGTACTTC.

The chain has TRBV29-1 and TRBJ1-2; 9 nucleotides align to TRBD1. Germline assignment: CDR1 SQVTM and CDR2 ANQGSEA. V lost 7 bases, J lost 4 bases, and 4 bases stayed unmatched. The CDR3 contains 12 residues. The CDR3 spells CSDRTGVYGYTF. The CDR3 coding sequence is TGCAGCGACCGGACAGGGGTCTATGGCTACACCTTC.

This clone was found once. J is TRBJ1-2 and V is TRBV27, with TRBD1 matching over 9 bases. The CDR3 runs to 16 residues. The junction had 9 bases not matched to a gene; V was cut back by 4 bases and J by 3 bases. CDR1 is MNHEY, CDR2 SMNVEV, per germline (reference sequence). CDR3 bases: TGTGCCAGCAGTTCACGGCAAGGACAGGGGTACTATGGCTACACCTTC. Encoded protein: CASSSRQGQGYYGYTF.

Written as DNA, the CDR3 is TGTGCCAGCCATAGGACTAACACAGATACGCAGTATTTT. It encodes CASHRTNTDTQYF. The V call is TRBV2, the J call TRBJ2-3; D is perhaps TRBD2 (6 bases). The CDR3 covers 13 residues. The germline CDR1 and CDR2 sequences are SNHLY and FYNNEI. V lost 8 bases to trimming and J lost 2 bases, with 11 bases between them.

This clone was seen only once. CDR3 in DNA: TGTGCCAGCAGCTTGGCAGGGGTTGGCTATGGCTACACCTTC. Its translation: CASSLAGVGYGYTF. The V and J genes are TRBV5-4 and TRBJ1-2; tentative D call: TRBD1 (6 bases). CDR1 SGHNT and CDR2 YYREEE come from the germline V gene (reference sequence). The CDR3 consists of 14 residues. V lost 0 bases, J lost 4 bases, and 10 bases lay in between.

The rearrangement uses TRBV7-9 and TRBJ2-1; D is possibly TRBD2 (5 bases). The CDR3 is 15 amino acids. Germline V gives CDR1 SEHNR, CDR2 FQNEAQ (reference sequence). V was shortened by 1 base and J by 6 bases, with 13 bases between the two germline ends. The CDR3 loop reads CASSLGKGRGNEQFF. The CDR3 DNA follows: TGTGCCAGCAGCTTAGGGAAGGGTCGGGGCAATGAGCAGTTCTTC.

V gene TRBV23-1 combines with J gene TRBJ2-1; 9 bases fit TRBD2. TRBV23-1 carries the ORF label, with uncertain function. The length of the CDR3 is 18 residues. Unmatched junction bases numbered 8, after V lost 0 bases and J lost 2 bases. The CDR3, as DNA: TGCGCCAGCAGTCAATCTCCGCCTAGCGGGATGCCCTACAATGAGCAGTTCTTC. This codes for CASSQSPPSGMPYNEQFF.

This chain uses TRBV2 with TRBJ2-7; TRBD1 matches at 7 bases. This CDR3 region has 13 residues. Germline loops: CDR1 SNHLY, CDR2 FYNNEI. After removal of 10 bases from V and 6 bases from J, the junction contained 12 bases not matched to a gene. CDR3 in DNA: TGTGCCACTCGAGGGGGCGACTCGCTCGAGCAGTACTTC. Amino acid sequence: CATRGGDSLEQYF.

This chain joins TRBV27 and TRBJ2-2; 7 nucleotides align to TRBD2. The CDR3 consists of 15 residues. After removal of 3 bases from V and 1 base from J, the junction contained 2 bases not matched to a gene. Per germline, CDR1 MNHEY and CDR2 SMNVEV (reference sequence). CDR3 sequence: CASSFTGGNTGELFF. CDR3 nucleotides: TGTGCCAGCAGTTTTACGGGGGGGAACACCGGGGAGCTGTTTTTT.

The chain is built from TRBV7-8 and TRBJ2-3; TRBD1 matches 8 bases. Losses at the gene ends were 5 bases for V and 6 bases for J; bases not matched to a gene: 7. CDR3 length: 14 amino acids. Germline V lookup: CDR1 SGHVS, CDR2 FQNEAQ. The CDR3, as DNA: TGTGCCAGCAGCGGACAGGGTATTATTGATACGCAGTATTTT. As protein: CASSGQGIIDTQYF.

V gene TRBV30 combines with J gene TRBJ1-5; the match to TRBD1 covers 8 bases. CDR1 is GTSNPN, CDR2 SVGIG, per germline (reference sequence). This CDR3 has 13 residues. V was clipped by 2 bases and J by 7 bases; unmatched bases: 4. CDR3 in DNA: TGTGCCTGGAGTCGGACAGGGAAACAGCCCCAGCATTTT. This translates into CAWSRTGKQPQHF. The full variable domain, with the rest looked up from reference TRBV30 and TRBJ1-5, is SQTIHQWPATLVQPVGSPLSLECTVEGTSNPNLYWYRQAAGRGLQLLFYSVGIGQISSEVPQNLSASRPQDRQFILSSKKLLLSDSGFYLCAWSRTGKQPQHFGDGTRLSIL.

In regard to this clone: The identical CDR3 is also encoded by other nucleotide sequences in the sample. The rearrangement uses TRBV10-3 and TRBJ2-7; 9 nucleotides match TRBD1. The V and J ends lost 6 bases and 0 bases, in that order; junction bases with no gene match: 3. The CDR3 sequence is 14 residues long. Germline-derived CDR1 and CDR2 are ENHRY and SYGVKD. CDR3 sequence reads: CAIRTGGGSYEQYF. Here the CDR3 DNA reads TGTGCCATCAGGACAGGGGGTGGCTCCTACGAGCAGTACTTC.

The chain carries TRBV30 and TRBJ1-1; no clear D. CDR1 is GTSNPN and CDR2 is SVGIG in the germline V gene (reference sequence). The CDR3 length is 12 residues. The V gene lost 0 bases and the J gene lost 4 bases, with 6 bases spanning the gap. The CDR3 DNA reads TGTGCCTGGAGTGTGGAGTTCACTGAAGCTTTCTTT. This translates into CAWSVEFTEAFF.